What follows are 27 T cell receptor beta chains derived from one specimen sequenced in a study of blood T cells in healthy people across ages. Together with a sample-barcoded 5' primer, a J-beta primer mix was included in a second PCR lasting roughly 6 to 12 cycles. One entry per CDR3 protein, called by TCRdb with MiXCR from the 5' RACE reads. The table records about 1,600,000 distinct CDR3 sequences, approximately 38% of them present only once. The sequenced sample consisted of blood. Receptors were obtained from a young woman in good health.

This clonotype has more than one count but fewer than ten. CDR3 in amino acids: CASSFARGTYEQYF. Written as DNA, the CDR3 is TGTGCCAGCAGCTTCGCCAGGGGGACCTACGAGCAGTACTTC. The V and J genes are TRBV3-1 and TRBJ2-7, with TRBD1 matching 7 bases. Germline loops: CDR1 LGHDT, CDR2 YNNKEL (reference sequence). V was clipped by 5 bases and J by 2 bases; unmatched bases: 6. This CDR3 is built from 14 residues.

This clonotype appeared many times. The V and J genes are TRBV14 and TRBJ2-3, with 10 bases identical to TRBD1. The CDR3 sequence is 17 residues long. J gave up 4 bases and V 1 base, and 8 bases lay outside the gene matches. Germline CDR1 SGHDN, CDR2 FVKESK. The CDR3 loop reads CASSQGYSGQGPDTQYF. The DNA of the CDR3 is TGTGCCAGCAGCCAAGGGTATTCGGGACAGGGGCCAGATACGCAGTATTTT.

This chain connects TRBV20-1 to TRBJ2-3; 10 nucleotides line up with TRBD2. The germline V gene has CDR1 DFQATT and CDR2 SNEGSKA (reference sequence). This CDR3 has 19 residues. Trimming at V came to 1 base and at J to 0 bases, leaving 13 bases not matched to a gene. The CDR3 DNA follows: TGCAGTGCTAGAGGGGGACTAGCGCCCCAACTTCTTAGCACAGATACGCAGTATTTT. It encodes CSARGGLAPQLLSTDTQYF.

This clonotype turned up a few times. V is TRBV7-3 and J is TRBJ2-1; D is possibly TRBD2 (6 bases). In germline, CDR1 is SGHTA, CDR2 FQGTGA. The CDR3 contains 15 residues. V was clipped by 1 base and J by 6 bases, with 13 bases between them. The CDR3 DNA reads as TGTGCCAGCAGCTTAATGGCGGGGATTGGCAATGAGCAGTTCTTC. It translates to CASSLMAGIGNEQFF.

The chain links TRBV5-1 to TRBJ2-5, with 7 bases matching TRBD2. V was clipped by 9 bases and J by 4 bases; unmatched bases: 3. There are 11 residues in the CDR3. Germline CDR1 SGHRS, CDR2 YFSETQ. CDR3 bases: TGCGCCACCCGACTAGCAGAGACCCAGTACTTC. It specifies CATRLAETQYF.

The chain recombines TRBV11-2 with TRBJ2-5; 9 nucleotides agree with TRBD1. The end of the DNA is better explained by TRBJ2-7, so the J call may be wrong. Germline V gene lookup returns CDR1 SGHAT and CDR2 FQNNGV. This CDR3 has 14 amino acids. CDR3 sequence: CASTPGQGNYEQYF. The CDR3 coding sequence is TGTGCCAGCACCCCGGGACAGGGTAACTACGAGCAGTACTTC.

This clonotype has more than one count but fewer than ten. This chain joins TRBV6-1 and TRBJ2-3; 12 positions agree with TRBD2. The CDR3 totals 17 residues. V gave up 7 bases and J gave up 0 bases; unmatched junction bases: 8. Germline loops: CDR1 MNHNS, CDR2 SASEGT. The CDR3 region is CASTRLAGAPSTDTQYF. CDR3 bases: TGTGCCAGCACCCGACTAGCGGGGGCCCCGAGCACAGATACGCAGTATTTT.

The chain is built from TRBV20-1 and TRBJ2-3, with a possible D match to TRBD2 (7 bases). This CDR3 comprises 12 residues. CDR1 is DFQATT, CDR2 SNEGSKA, per germline (reference sequence). CDR3 region: CSAGAGFDTQYF. In nucleotides, the CDR3 is TGCAGCGCGGGGGCTGGGTTCGATACGCAGTATTTT.

The chain combines TRBV7-9 with TRBJ2-1; TRBD2 agrees at 13 bases. From germline, CDR1 is SEHNR and CDR2 FQNEAQ (reference sequence). The J segment lost 4 bases and the V segment lost 4 bases, leaving 7 bases of the junction unmatched. The CDR3 has 17 residues. The CDR3 region is CASSSKPGLAGYNEQFF. CDR3 nucleotide sequence: TGTGCCAGCAGCTCCAAACCGGGACTAGCGGGATACAATGAGCAGTTCTTC.

This clonotype was detected a few times. V gene TRBV5-1 combines with J gene TRBJ2-7; D is uncertain. Germline values: CDR1 SGHRS, CDR2 YFSETQ. This CDR3 is built from 14 residues. Trimming stripped 6 bases from V and 2 bases from J, with 15 bases between. The CDR3 here is CASIPDPETYEQYF. DNA for the CDR3: TGCGCCAGCATCCCGGACCCGGAAACCTACGAGCAGTACTTC.

This clonotype was seen more than once but under ten times. The chain recombines TRBV15 with TRBJ2-3; 8 nucleotides line up with TRBD2. This CDR3 comprises 14 residues. Trimming took 11 bases from V and 0 from J; bases not matched to a gene: 7. The germline V gene encodes CDR1 LNHNV and CDR2 YYDKDF (reference sequence). This chain's CDR3 is CAPRGGLSTDTQYF. The CDR3 bases are TGTGCCCCTCGGGGGGGCCTTAGCACAGATACGCAGTATTTT.

The sample holds a few counts of this clonotype. The chain carries TRBV7-2 and TRBJ1-2, with D hard to call. The CDR3 is 15 residues long. Germline V gene data show CDR1 as SGHTA and CDR2 as FQGNSA. Between the trimmed V and J ends, which lost 0 bases and 4 bases, there was a span of 12 bases. CDR3 nucleotides: TGTGCCAGCAGCTTAGCACCTCAGGTTTTCTATGGCTACACCTTC. It translates to CASSLAPQVFYGYTF.

This clonotype was seen only a few times. The chain has TRBV6-4 and TRBJ2-5, with a possible D match to TRBD2 (5 bases). The CDR3 totals 15 residues. Germline V gene sequence: CDR1 MRHNA, CDR2 SNTAGT. V was trimmed by 0 bases and J by 11 bases, leaving 19 bases between them. The chain's CDR3 is CASSDSPDSASEQYF. Here the CDR3 DNA reads TGTGCCAGCAGTGACTCCCCGGACTCTGCCAGTGAGCAGTACTTC.

The chain uses TRBV4-1 and TRBJ2-1; TRBD2 matches 12 bases. V trimming: 5 bases; J trimming: 7 bases; junction bases outside the gene matches: 6. This CDR3 contains 15 residues. Germline lookup yields CDR1 MGHRA and CDR2 YSYEKL. The CDR3 sequence is CASSGLAGSRNEQFF. The CDR3 region has the DNA TGCGCCAGCAGCGGACTAGCGGGATCTCGGAATGAGCAGTTCTTC.

A word on this clonotype: One end of the junction varies from germline; a read error may be responsible. The chain carries TRBV5-1 and TRBJ1-1; weak D call: TRBD1 (6 bases). The CDR3 covers 14 residues. Germline V lookup: CDR1 SGHRS, CDR2 YFSETQ. This CDR3 is CASSSRGYDTEVFF. Here the CDR3 DNA reads TGCGCCAGCAGCTCAAGGGGGTATGACACTGAAGTTTTCTTT. Using reference TRBV5-1 and TRBJ1-1 for the parts outside the CDR3, the full variable domain is KAGVTQTPRYLIKTRGQQVTLSCSPISGHRSVSWYQQTPGQGLQFLFEYFSETQRNKGNFPGRFSGRQFSNSRSEMNVSTLELGDSALYLCASSSRGYDTEVFFGQGTRLTVV.

In its sample, this clonotype was seen many times. The CDR3 reads CASSEPGQFYGYTF. Here the CDR3 DNA reads TGTGCCAGCAGTGAACCCGGACAGTTCTATGGCTACACCTTC. The chain carries TRBV2 and TRBJ1-2, with TRBD1 as a possible D gene (6 bases). CDR3 length equals 14 residues. Germline CDR1 reads SNHLY; CDR2 reads FYNNEI. The germline V and J ends were trimmed by 2 bases and 4 bases, with 11 bases remaining between them.

In its sample, this clonotype was seen a few times. The chain links TRBV6-2 or TRBV6-3 to TRBJ2-2; possible D gene TRBD2, 7 bases. Looked up from germline, CDR1 is MNHEY and CDR2 is SVGEGT. Trimming stripped 4 bases from V and 13 bases from J, with 22 bases between. This CDR3 spans 15 amino acids. The chain's CDR3 is CASSSGGGSLFRLFF. In nucleotides, the CDR3 is TGTGCCAGCAGTTCCGGCGGGGGCTCTCTCTTCCGGCTGTTTTTT.

The chain recombines TRBV6-4 with TRBJ2-3; the match to TRBD2 covers 12 bases. Germline CDR1 and CDR2: MRHNA and SNTAGT. J gave up 4 bases and V 4 bases, and 6 bases lay outside the gene matches. The CDR3 covers 16 residues. The CDR3 DNA reads TGTGCCAGCAGTGTCCTAGCGGGGGGGAAGGCAGATACGCAGTATTTT. Its protein product is CASSVLAGGKADTQYF.

This clonotype was picked up a small number of times. V and J are TRBV3-1 and TRBJ2-1, with D perhaps matching TRBD1 or TRBD2 (5 bases each). CDR1 is LGHDT and CDR2 is YNNKEL in the germline V gene (reference sequence). CDR3 length equals 16 residues. V was trimmed by 0 bases and J by 6 bases, leaving 15 bases between them. The CDR3 here is CASSQEGVYLFNEQFF. DNA for the CDR3: TGTGCCAGCAGCCAAGAGGGGGTTTACCTATTCAATGAGCAGTTCTTC.

This clonotype appeared a few times. DNA of the CDR3: TGTGCCAGCAGCCGACTAGCGGGAGGGGTTGATGAGCAGTACTTC. This encodes CASSRLAGGVDEQYF. The gene calls are TRBV5-6 and TRBJ2-7; 14 positions agree with TRBD2. Unmatched junction bases numbered 7, after V lost 4 bases and J lost 7 bases. This CDR3 comprises 15 residues. CDR1 is SGHDT, CDR2 YYEEEE, per germline.

Note on this clonotype: Given a much more abundant clone one base away, this may be a read error. The chain combines TRBV7-2 with TRBJ2-3, with D tentatively TRBD1 (6 bases). V was trimmed by 5 bases and J by 6 bases, leaving 18 bases between them. CDR3 length equals 15 residues. Germline V lookup: CDR1 SGHTA, CDR2 FQGNSA. CDR3 DNA sequence: TGTGCCAGCAGCCAGGGGCGAAGTGAATTTGATACGCAGTATTTT. Residues: CASSQGRSEFDTQYF.

This clonotype appeared a few times. V usage is TRBV6-5 and J usage is TRBJ1-6; possibly TRBD1 for D (5 bases). Germline V lookup: CDR1 MNHEY, CDR2 SVGAGI. The CDR3 is 13 residues long. V gave up 6 bases and J gave up 9 bases, with 12 bases separating them. The CDR3 protein is CASSPGSGSPLHF. The DNA for the CDR3 is TGTGCCAGCAGCCCAGGGTCGGGTTCACCCCTCCACTTT.

The V gene is TRBV9, the J gene TRBJ2-3; TRBD1 agrees at 10 bases. The length of the CDR3 is 15 residues. V trimming: 0 bases; J trimming: 5 bases; junction bases outside the gene matches: 3. The germline gives CDR1 SGDLS, CDR2 YYNGEE. DNA for the CDR3: TGTGCCAGCAGCGTAGGGGGACAGGGGCAAGATACGCAGTATTTT. Its protein is CASSVGGQGQDTQYF.

This clonotype was seen a few times. V is TRBV29-1 and J is TRBJ2-7; D remains ambiguous. Germline CDR1 and CDR2: SQVTM and ANQGSEA. Trimming stripped 0 bases from V and 2 bases from J, with 8 bases between. This CDR3 contains 13 residues. CDR3 sequence reads: CSVEDSEPYEQYF. The CDR3, as DNA: TGCAGCGTTGAAGACAGCGAGCCCTACGAGCAGTACTTC.

This clonotype has only a few counts. The chain recombines TRBV20-1 with TRBJ2-1; 11 bases are shared with TRBD2. Germline-derived CDR1 and CDR2 are DFQATT and SNEGSKA (reference sequence). The ends lost 8 bases at V and 9 bases at J; junction bases unmatched: 18. The CDR3 is 16 amino acids. The CDR3 reads CSSLVASGRISGEQFF. The CDR3 coding sequence is TGCAGTTCCCTAGTCGCTAGCGGGAGGATAAGCGGTGAGCAGTTCTTC.

With regard to this clonotype: One end of the junction is discordant with germline, which a read error may explain. The rearrangement joins TRBV4-2 to TRBJ2-4, with 8 bases matching TRBD2. TRBJ2-7 explains the end of the DNA better; the J call may be wrong. The length of the CDR3 is 15 residues. The germline gives CDR1 LGHNA, CDR2 YNFKEQ. CDR3 in DNA: TGTGCTAGCAGCCAAGAACGGGAGGGCGCCTACGAGCAGTACTTC. This sequence encodes CASSQEREGAYEQYF.

This clonotype has only one observation. CDR3 in DNA: TGTGCCAGCGGACCGGGACTTTACAATGAGCAGTTCTTC. As protein: CASGPGLYNEQFF. This chain connects TRBV2 to TRBJ2-1, with D perhaps matching TRBD2 (6 bases). This CDR3 contains 13 residues. Germline lookup yields CDR1 SNHLY and CDR2 FYNNEI. V was clipped by 8 bases and J by 4 bases, with 12 bases between them.